Shown below are 32 T cell receptor beta chains from a single sample sequenced in a study of blood T cell repertoires in COVID-19. TCRdb keeps only in-frame clones here, not all; method: immunoSEQ multiplex PCR. The sample lists 280,000 or so clones; 65% to 90% were seen once. The sample comprised peripheral blood. The receptor source for this set is a human donor in a cohort sampled during active COVID-19.

The V call is TRBV3-1 (or the pseudogene TRBV3-2), the J call TRBJ2-3, with 16 positions matching TRBD2. Germline V gene lookup returns CDR1 LGHDT and CDR2 YNNKEL (reference sequence). The CDR3 is made up of 15 amino acids. With V trimmed by 4 bases and J by 6 bases, 1 base remained unmatched. DNA of the CDR3: TGTGCCAGCAGCCTGGGACTAGCGGGAGGGGATACGCAGTATTTT. Residues: CASSLGLAGGDTQYF.

The V and J genes are TRBV10-1 and TRBJ2-3, with TRBD2 matching over 8 bases. CDR3 size: 15 residues. Germline CDR1 is WNHNN and CDR2 is SYGVQD (reference sequence). Losses at the gene ends were 6 bases for V and 0 bases for J; bases not matched to a gene: 5. The CDR3 coding sequence is TGCGCCAGCAGCCCGGGACTAGGGAGCACAGATACGCAGTATTTT. This gives the protein CASSPGLGSTDTQYF.

The V gene is TRBV19, the J gene TRBJ2-2; 7 bases agree with TRBD2. With 4 bases clipped from V and 0 bases from J, the junction kept 5 bases outside the gene matches. Germline-derived CDR1 and CDR2 are LNHDA and SQIVND (reference sequence). CDR3 length equals 16 residues. CDR3: CASSRRLASNTGELFF. CDR3 sequence (DNA): TGTGCCAGTAGTAGACGACTAGCATCGAACACCGGGGAGCTGTTTTTT. The full variable domain, completed using reference TRBV19 and TRBJ2-2, is DGGITQSPKYLFRKEGQNVTLSCEQNLNHDAMYWYRQDPGQGLRLIYYSQIVNDFQKGDIAEGYSVSREKKESFPLTVTSAQKNPTAFYLCASSRRLASNTGELFFGEGSRLTVL.

The chain combines TRBV7-9 with TRBJ2-5; 14 bases are shared with TRBD2. The CDR3 has 15 residues. J lost 3 bases, V lost 5 bases, and 2 bases had no gene match. The germline V gene has CDR1 SEHNR and CDR2 FQNEAQ (reference sequence). The CDR3 nucleotides read TGTGCCAGCAGCACGGGACTAGCGGGAGAAGAGACCCAGTACTTC. This gives the protein CASSTGLAGEETQYF.

This clone was seen once. The V gene is TRBV5-1, the J gene TRBJ2-7, with D perhaps matching TRBD2 (7 bases). Trimming stripped 0 bases from V and 5 bases from J, with 15 bases between. The CDR3 sequence is 15 residues long. Germline CDR1 SGHRS, CDR2 YFSETQ. CDR3 coding DNA: TGCGCCAGCAGCTTGGGCGAGGGGGGGTACCACGAGCAGTACTTC. Translating gives CASSLGEGGYHEQYF. Full variable domain (rest looked up from reference TRBV5-1 and TRBJ2-7): KAGVTQTPRYLIKTRGQQVTLSCSPISGHRSVSWYQQTPGQGLQFLFEYFSETQRNKGNFPGRFSGRQFSNSRSEMNVSTLELGDSALYLCASSLGEGGYHEQYFGPGTRLTVT.

This chain links TRBV7-8 with TRBJ2-7, with D maybe TRBD2 (5 bases). The CDR3 contains 13 residues. Germline V gene lookup returns CDR1 SGHVS and CDR2 FQNEAQ. Trimming shortened V by 1 base and J by 7 bases, and 11 bases separated the two germline ends. The CDR3 DNA reads as TGTGCCAGCAGCTTAGGACTCCGCGGGGAGCAGTACTTC. Its protein is CASSLGLRGEQYF.

The chain combines TRBV6-6 with TRBJ2-3; 13 nucleotides match TRBD2. CDR1 MNHNY and CDR2 SVGAGI come from the germline V gene (reference sequence). V lost 6 bases, J lost 2 bases, and 5 bases stayed unmatched. The CDR3 has 16 residues. The CDR3 DNA reads as TGTGCCAGCAGGACGGGGACTAGCGGGACCACAGATACGCAGTATTTT. Its protein product is CASRTGTSGTTDTQYF.

DNA of the CDR3: TGTGCCAGCAGGACTAGGGAAACTAGCACAGATACGCAGTATTTT. This translates into CASRTRETSTDTQYF. The chain combines TRBV2 with TRBJ2-3; D may be TRBD2 (6 bases). The CDR3 contains 15 residues. Trimming took 6 bases from V and 0 from J, leaving 13 bases between them. Germline CDR1 SNHLY, CDR2 FYNNEI.

The J gene is TRBJ2-7, the V gene TRBV7-2, with 8 bases identical to TRBD2. The germline V gene encodes CDR1 SGHTA and CDR2 FQGNSA. The trim removed 0 bases at V and 0 bases at J, leaving 4 bases unmatched. This CDR3 spans 16 amino acids. The chain's CDR3 is CASSLAVAGPSYEQYF. Here the CDR3 DNA reads TGTGCCAGCAGCTTAGCGGTAGCGGGACCCTCCTACGAGCAGTACTTC.

This clone came up a few times. The chain joins TRBV5-6 to TRBJ1-2; D not resolved. Trimming took off 0 bases at V and 3 bases at J, with 6 bases between the two ends. CDR1 is SGHDT, CDR2 YYEEEE, per germline. This CDR3 has 13 amino acids. CDR3 sequence reads: CASSLGQHYGYTF. The DNA of the CDR3 is TGTGCCAGCAGCTTGGGACAACACTATGGCTACACCTTC. Based on the CDR3 plus reference TRBV5-6 and TRBJ1-2, the full variable domain is DAGVTQSPTHLIKTRGQQVTLRCSPKSGHDTVSWYQQALGQGPQFIFQYYEEEERQRGNFPDRFSGHQFPNYSSELNVNALLLGDSALYLCASSLGQHYGYTFGSGTRLTVV.

DNA for the CDR3: TGTGCCAGCTCACCTAGCGGAGCGAGGACAGATACGCAGTATTTT. This gives the protein CASSPSGARTDTQYF. V gene TRBV18 combines with J gene TRBJ2-3; TRBD2 is a possible D gene (6 bases). CDR1 and CDR2 (germline): KGHSH, LQKENI. V was shortened by 3 bases and J by 3 bases, with 13 bases between the two germline ends. The CDR3 is 15 residues long. Drawing the rest from reference TRBV18 and TRBJ2-3, the complete variable domain is NAGVMQNPRHLVRRRGQEARLRCSPMKGHSHVYWYRQLPEEGLKFMVYLQKENIIDESGMPKERFSAEFPKEGPSILRIQQVVRGDSAAYFCASSPSGARTDTQYFGPGTRLTVL.

The J gene is TRBJ2-1, the V gene TRBV20-1; TRBD2 might be the D (6 bases). The germline V and J ends were trimmed by 3 bases and 7 bases, with 13 bases remaining between them. Germline V gene sequence: CDR1 DFQATT, CDR2 SNEGSKA (reference sequence). CDR3 length equals 13 residues. The chain's CDR3 is CSASSGSGNEQFF. The CDR3 DNA follows: TGCAGTGCTAGTTCCGGGAGCGGAAATGAGCAGTTCTTC.

The chain joins TRBV11-3 to TRBJ2-5; D perhaps matches TRBD2 (6 bases). The CDR3 sequence is 13 residues long. V lost 1 base and J 4 bases, leaving 7 bases between the germline ends. Germline lookup yields CDR1 SGHNT and CDR2 YENEEA. The CDR3 bases are TGTGCCAGCAGCTTAGTGGGGGGAGAGACCCAGTACTTC. This gives the protein CASSLVGGETQYF.

V gene TRBV19 combines with J gene TRBJ1-1; 7 positions agree with TRBD1. The germline CDR1 and CDR2 sequences are LNHDA and SQIVND (reference sequence). The CDR3 consists of 16 residues. Losses at the gene ends were 4 bases for V and 5 bases for J; bases not matched to a gene: 13. As DNA, the CDR3 is TGTGCCAGTAGTAGACCGGGGACAGAAGGGAGAACTGAAGCTTTCTTT. Translation gives CASSRPGTEGRTEAFF. The variable domain in full, completed from reference TRBV19 and TRBJ1-1, reads DGGITQSPKYLFRKEGQNVTLSCEQNLNHDAMYWYRQDPGQGLRLIYYSQIVNDFQKGDIAEGYSVSREKKESFPLTVTSAQKNPTAFYLCASSRPGTEGRTEAFFGQGTRLTVV.

The rearrangement links TRBV5-1 to TRBJ2-1; 7 nucleotides match TRBD2. Germline CDR1 SGHRS, CDR2 YFSETQ. The ends lost 0 bases at V and 6 bases at J; junction bases unmatched: 12. CDR3 length equals 17 residues. CDR3 DNA: TGCGCCAGCAGCTTGGCCGGGGGGAGTAAGTATCGCAATGAGCAGTTCTTC. Amino acid sequence: CASSLAGGSKYRNEQFF.

The rearrangement joins TRBV19 to TRBJ2-3, with 11 bases lining up with TRBD2. The germline V gene has CDR1 LNHDA and CDR2 SQIVND (reference sequence). V lost 6 bases and J lost 4; bases outside the gene matches: 3. This CDR3 has 14 residues. CDR3 sequence: CASRTSGASDTQYF. CDR3 DNA: TGTGCCAGTAGGACTAGCGGGGCCTCAGATACGCAGTATTTT.

V usage is TRBV5-1 and J usage is TRBJ1-1; TRBD1 is a possible D gene (5 bases). This CDR3 is built from 15 residues. V was pared by 4 bases and J by 1 base, with 14 bases between. Germline V gene lookup returns CDR1 SGHRS and CDR2 YFSETQ. CDR3 sequence: CASSPEDSSNTEAFF. DNA for the CDR3: TGCGCCAGCAGCCCCGAAGACAGCTCGAACACTGAAGCTTTCTTT.

The V call is TRBV28, the J call TRBJ2-5; D uncertain. Germline loops: CDR1 MDHEN, CDR2 SYDVKM. CDR3 length equals 14 residues. Trimming stripped 2 bases from V and 7 bases from J, with 14 bases between. CDR3 loop: CASSLTHRVGTQYF. As DNA, the CDR3 is TGTGCCAGCAGTTTAACACACCGGGTTGGGACCCAGTACTTC.

The V and J genes are TRBV4-2 and TRBJ2-1; 10 nucleotides line up with TRBD2. The germline V gene encodes CDR1 LGHNA and CDR2 YNFKEQ. V was clipped by 3 bases and J by 3 bases; unmatched bases: 11. The CDR3 contains 18 residues. The CDR3 is CASSHPTSGVTGYNEQFF. The CDR3, as DNA: TGTGCCAGCAGCCACCCTACTAGCGGGGTAACAGGCTACAATGAGCAGTTCTTC.

Concerning this clone: The junction differs from germline at one of its ends, possibly a read error. This rearrangement joins TRBV7-7 to TRBJ2-5; TRBD2 aligns across 8 bases. The germline V gene has CDR1 SSHAT and CDR2 FNYEAQ (reference sequence). The CDR3 contains 14 residues. The CDR3 spells CASSPGGRPETQYF. The CDR3 nucleotides are TGTGCTAGCAGCCCGGGGGGGAGACCAGAGACCCAGTACTTC.

This clone was seen just once. The chain links TRBV2 to TRBJ1-1, with D unresolved. Germline V CDR1 and CDR2: SNHLY, FYNNEI. The CDR3 consists of 15 residues. The germline V and J ends were trimmed by 2 bases and 4 bases, with 14 bases remaining between them. The CDR3 spells CASSEWEAEVTEAFF. CDR3 sequence (DNA): TGTGCCAGCAGTGAATGGGAGGCAGAAGTCACTGAAGCTTTCTTT.

The chain uses TRBV28 and TRBJ2-7; no clear D. The V and J ends lost 3 bases and 2 bases respectively, with 14 bases between them. Per germline, CDR1 MDHEN and CDR2 SYDVKM. CDR3 length: 15 amino acids. The CDR3 is CASSFFGLSTYEQYF. The CDR3 nucleotides read TGTGCCAGCAGTTTTTTTGGCCTCTCCACCTACGAGCAGTACTTC.

The J gene is TRBJ2-3, the V gene TRBV6-5, with 8 bases fitting TRBD2. The ends lost 10 bases at V and 1 base at J; junction bases unmatched: 4. Germline-derived CDR1 and CDR2 are MNHEY and SVGAGI. The CDR3 runs to 13 residues. CDR3 amino acids: CATRAGGTDTQYF. The DNA for the CDR3 is TGTGCCACTCGAGCGGGAGGCACAGATACGCAGTATTTT.

In DNA, the CDR3 is TGCGCCAGCAGCTTGGCCGTACGGACTAGCGGGACCAATGAGCAGTTCTTC. Protein sequence: CASSLAVRTSGTNEQFF. The chain links TRBV5-1 to TRBJ2-1; 12 nucleotides align to TRBD2. CDR3 length: 17 residues. J was trimmed by 6 bases and V by 0 bases; bases with no gene match: 7. Germline loops: CDR1 SGHRS, CDR2 YFSETQ.

The chain has TRBV5-6 and TRBJ2-7, with a weak D call TRBD2 (6 bases). CDR3 length: 13 amino acids. V dropped 4 bases and J dropped 3 bases, with 11 bases sitting between them. Per germline, CDR1 SGHDT and CDR2 YYEEEE. The CDR3 DNA reads TGTGCCAGCAGCGCGGGACCTTTCTACGAGCAGTACTTC. It is translated as CASSAGPFYEQYF.

The V gene is TRBV4-1, the J gene TRBJ1-2; no clear D gene. The V end lost 1 base, the J end lost 4 bases, and 7 bases lay between the germline ends. CDR3 length: 13 residues. The germline V gene encodes CDR1 MGHRA and CDR2 YSYEKL. CDR3 DNA sequence: TGCGCCAGCAGCCAAGTTCAGTTCTATGGCTACACCTTC. It translates to CASSQVQFYGYTF.

This clone appeared a few times. The chain couples TRBV4-1 to TRBJ2-7; D is possibly TRBD1 (7 bases). The V end was cut by 5 bases, the J end by 7 bases, with 21 bases between. The CDR3 loop spans 15 amino acids. Germline assignment: CDR1 MGHRA and CDR2 YSYEKL. The CDR3 is CASSINRGFAGEQYF. The CDR3 nucleotides read TGCGCCAGCAGCATAAACAGGGGCTTTGCGGGGGAGCAGTACTTC.

The chain is built from TRBV3-1 (or the pseudogene TRBV3-2) and TRBJ2-5; 7 nucleotides line up with TRBD2. The CDR3 runs 16 residues. The V and J ends lost 4 bases and 4 bases, in that order; junction bases with no gene match: 12. Germline values: CDR1 LGHDT, CDR2 YNNKEL (reference sequence). CDR3 DNA sequence: TGTGCCAGCAGCCCGTATTTGGCGGGAGAGGGAGAGACCCAGTACTTC. It specifies CASSPYLAGEGETQYF.

J is TRBJ1-1 and V is TRBV28; 9 nucleotides agree with TRBD1. V shed 6 bases and J 5 bases; nucleotides not matched to a gene: 7. This CDR3 has 14 residues. Germline CDR1 reads MDHEN; CDR2 reads SYDVKM. DNA for the CDR3: TGTGCCAGCAGGCCGACAGGGGGTCTTACTGAAGCTTTCTTT. This codes for CASRPTGGLTEAFF. Complete variable domain (other parts from reference TRBV28 and TRBJ1-1): DVKVTQSSRYLVKRTGEKVFLECVQDMDHENMFWYRQDPGLGLRLIYFSYDVKMKEKGDIPEGYSVSREKKERFSLILESASTNQTSMYLCASRPTGGLTEAFFGQGTRLTVV.

The rearrangement joins TRBV10-3 to TRBJ1-5, with 8 bases aligning to TRBD1. V trimming: 6 bases; J trimming: 3 bases; junction bases outside the gene matches: 7. This CDR3 is built from 15 residues. Germline CDR1 and CDR2: ENHRY and SYGVKD. As DNA, the CDR3 is TGTGCCATCAGCCCGGGACAGGTTTACAATCAGCCCCAGCATTTT. Amino acid sequence: CAISPGQVYNQPQHF.

As regards this clone: The same CDR3 can be traced to other DNA sequences in this sample. This rearrangement joins TRBV28 to TRBJ1-5, with TRBD1 matching 7 bases. J lost 1 base, V lost 9 bases, and 3 bases had no gene match. There are 13 residues in the CDR3. Looked up from germline, CDR1 is MDHEN and CDR2 is SYDVKM. The CDR3 here is CASTGASNQPQHF. The DNA of the CDR3 is TGTGCCAGTACAGGGGCGAGCAATCAGCCCCAGCATTTT. The whole variable domain, remainder taken from reference TRBV28 and TRBJ1-5, is DVKVTQSSRYLVKRTGEKVFLECVQDMDHENMFWYRQDPGLGLRLIYFSYDVKMKEKGDIPEGYSVSREKKERFSLILESASTNQTSMYLCASTGASNQPQHFGDGTRLSIL.

The genes are TRBV5-4 and TRBJ2-1; 8 bases agree with TRBD2. The ends lost 4 bases at V and 7 bases at J; junction bases unmatched: 13. Germline V lookup: CDR1 SGHNT, CDR2 YYREEE (reference sequence). This CDR3 spans 16 amino acids. CDR3: CASSLRLATHGNEQFF. The CDR3 bases are TGTGCCAGCAGCCTACGACTAGCGACCCACGGGAATGAGCAGTTCTTC.